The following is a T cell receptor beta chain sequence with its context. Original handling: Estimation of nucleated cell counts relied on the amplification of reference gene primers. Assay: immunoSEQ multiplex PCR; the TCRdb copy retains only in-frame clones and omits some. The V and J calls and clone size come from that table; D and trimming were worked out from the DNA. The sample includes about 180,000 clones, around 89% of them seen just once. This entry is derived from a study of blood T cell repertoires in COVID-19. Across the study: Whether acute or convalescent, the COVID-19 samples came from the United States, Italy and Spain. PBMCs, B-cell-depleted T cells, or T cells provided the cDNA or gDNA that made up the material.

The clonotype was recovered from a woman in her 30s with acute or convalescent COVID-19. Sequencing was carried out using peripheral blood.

Here the CDR3 DNA reads TGTGCCAGCAGCTTCGAGGGGGTAACTGAAGCTTTCTTT. Its translation: CASSFEGVTEAFF. The rearrangement links TRBV11-2 to TRBJ1-1; tentative D call: TRBD1 (6 bases). Trimming took off 3 bases at V and 5 bases at J, with 10 bases between the two ends. This CDR3 comprises 13 residues. CDR1 SGHAT and CDR2 FQNNGV come from the germline V gene.